The sequence of this T cell receptor beta chain was determined in a study of cytomegalovirus exposure and HLA in healthy donors. The study ran its PCR with 60 Vbeta and 13 Jbeta primers. Sequencing was performed with immunoSEQ multiplex PCR; in TCRdb, only in-frame clones are kept and a portion is missing. Found here are 56,000 or so clones; the top ten clones hold more than 25%. This receptor was taken from a man aged 35-49 years in good health and CMV-seropositive. The sample was PBMCs.

The CDR3 loop reads CASSRVGGPDYEQYF. The CDR3 DNA follows: TGTGCCAGCAGCCGAGTTGGGGGCCCGGACTACGAGCAGTACTTC. The chain combines TRBV7-9 with TRBJ2-7; possibly TRBD1 for D (6 bases). Trimming removed 5 bases from V and 3 bases from J, with 17 bases in between. This CDR3 has 15 amino acids. The germline gives CDR1 SEHNR, CDR2 FQNEAQ (reference sequence).